These T cell receptor beta chains were read from a single sample in a study of T-cell memory formation after mild COVID-19. TCRdb re-analysed the 5' RACE reads in MiXCR, keeping a single row per CDR3 protein. The data show more than 450,000 distinct CDR3 sequences, with more than 15% seen just once and around 11% held by the top ten. Sample: PBMCs or a T cell subset sorted from them (not recorded which). The receptors were gathered from an adult woman who had mild COVID-19 (a few samples of this study predate the infection). Cell type and time point are not known. CDR3s leave out the opening cysteine and the closing phenylalanine or tryptophan. A D gene is named only where the DNA matches it firmly.

V,D,J,CDR3
TRBV7-2,-,TRBJ2-5,ASRGPLQETQY
TRBV6-5,-,TRBJ1-1,ASSFRQSAEAF
TRBV6-1,-,TRBJ2-7,ASSSRDGSSYEQY
TRBV4-1,-,TRBJ1-2,ASSQVGGEAGT
TRBV28,-,TRBJ2-1,ASGTRLLGQF
TRBV11-2,-,TRBJ1-1,ASSLGGSSAEAF
TRBV11-3,TRBD2,TRBJ2-1,ASSYRLAGGGGEQF
TRBV7-8,TRBD1,TRBJ2-2,ASSLKGAPNTGELF
TRBV4-1,TRBD1,TRBJ2-7,ASSQVGDRVNEQY
TRBV28,TRBD1,TRBJ2-7,ASSYPIGTAHYEQY
TRBV7-9,TRBD1,TRBJ2-7,ASRDRVSEQY
TRBV9,-,TRBJ2-7,ASSPQSDEQY
TRBV2,TRBD1,TRBJ2-1,ASSTGQGAWNEQF
TRBV18,-,TRBJ2-3,ASSPTGGTSTDTQY
TRBV7-9,TRBD1,TRBJ1-1,ASSLAGRQGVNTEAF
TRBV5-1,-,TRBJ2-7,ASSLLSGVSHEQY
TRBV10-3,TRBD2,TRBJ2-1,AISDPGGTSGRAHNEQF
TRBV6-5,-,TRBJ2-1,ASSYSGSIKGNEQF